This TCR beta chain comes out of a study of T cell responses to AZD1222 COVID-19 vaccine. Study-level background: Combined were second doses at about 4 or about 12 weeks.

Broader study findings: Of spike-specific TCRs, nearly half reportedly target regions left unmutated in variants. Spike regions recognized by vaccine-associated CD4 TCRs spanned the protein, led by 160-218 and 743-854. The donor cohort was predominantly white British with a female majority, and clonal diversity may have been underestimated.

A remark on this clone: Its specificity is not known.

Produced via immunoSEQ multiplex PCR; TCRdb's table is partial and in-frame only. The sample has about 110,000 clones, around 89% seen once. V lost 4 bases to trimming and J lost 7 bases; unmatched junction nucleotides: 10. CDR1 is LNHNV, CDR2 YYDKDF, per germline (reference sequence). The CDR3 spans 17 residues. The TCR originated in an adult in good health. The sample was peripheral blood, taken on day 0 of AZD1222 vaccination. The chain joins TRBV15 to TRBJ2-1, with 13 nucleotides matching TRBD2. Written as DNA, the CDR3 is TGTGCCACCAGCACCCCGGGACTAGCGGGACTAGGAAATGAGCAGTTCTTC. It translates to CATSTPGLAGLGNEQFF.